These 17 T cell receptor beta chains were sequenced from one sample in a study of T-cell memory formation after mild COVID-19 (dated by TCRdb to the early 2020s). Libraries were made using 5' RACE. The data were produced on an Illumina NovaSeq 6000. TCRdb trimmed the raw reads at Q25, called clones with MiXCR and kept productive beta chains. Rows matching on CDR3 protein sequence are summarized as one entry with the most common DNA and genes. In all, the sample holds fewer than 450,000 distinct CDR3 sequences, and about 21% of those were seen once. The ten most abundant clones make up under 15% of the sample. Sequencing was performed on PBMCs or a T cell subset sorted from them (not recorded which). Receptor source: an adult woman who had mild COVID-19 (a few samples of this study predate the infection). The sample titles of this study are shuffled in the database, so cell type and time point are left out; the donor was told from shared clones.

Written as DNA, the CDR3 is TGTGCCAGCAGCCTTCAACCGGGACTAGCGTGGACGGAGACCCAGTACTTC. Protein sequence: CASSLQPGLAWTETQYF. The rearrangement uses TRBV7-2 and TRBJ2-5, with 10 bases matching TRBD2. Looked up from germline, CDR1 is SGHTA and CDR2 is FQGNSA. This CDR3 is 17 amino acids long. J gave up 5 bases and V 5 bases, and 14 bases lay outside the gene matches.

In its sample, this clonotype was seen a few times. V is TRBV6-5 and J is TRBJ1-1; tentatively, D is TRBD1 (5 bases). CDR1 is MNHEY, CDR2 SVGAGI, per germline. Between the trimmed V and J ends, which lost 7 bases and 4 bases, there was a span of 22 bases. The CDR3 has 16 residues. CDR3 sequence reads: CASTPGSGRVFTEAFF. CDR3 DNA sequence: TGTGCCAGCACCCCGGGTTCGGGACGAGTTTTCACTGAAGCTTTCTTT.

The chain employs TRBV6-5 and TRBJ2-7; D may be TRBD1 (5 bases). V lost 6 bases and J 7 bases, leaving 16 bases between the germline ends. Germline loops: CDR1 MNHEY, CDR2 SVGAGI. This CDR3 is 13 amino acids long. CDR3 bases: TGTGCCAGCAGCCTATCGACAGCAAAAGAGCAGTACTTC. Protein product: CASSLSTAKEQYF.

This clonotype was found many times. The gene calls are TRBV20-1 and TRBJ2-3, with 8 bases that match TRBD1. CDR3 length: 13 amino acids. V lost 5 bases, J lost 5 bases, and 6 bases stayed unmatched. CDR1 DFQATT and CDR2 SNEGSKA come from the germline V gene (reference sequence). In DNA, the CDR3 is TGCAGTGCTTGGACAGGGTGGGAAGATACGCAGTATTTT. It yields the protein CSAWTGWEDTQYF.

This clonotype was seen ten or more times. This chain joins TRBV7-2 and TRBJ2-4; TRBD1 might be the D (6 bases). CDR3 size: 17 residues. V was shortened by 5 bases and J by 8 bases, with 25 bases between the two germline ends. The germline V gene encodes CDR1 SGHTA and CDR2 FQGNSA. Here the CDR3 reads CASSTDPPGHEDDIQYF. The DNA of the CDR3 is TGTGCCAGCAGCACAGATCCCCCGGGACATGAGGACGACATTCAGTACTTC.

This clonotype has more than one count but fewer than ten. The chain has TRBV12-3 or TRBV12-4 and TRBJ1-1; TRBD1 agrees at 11 bases. J was trimmed by 1 base and V by 6 bases; bases with no gene match: 4. This CDR3 is 15 amino acids long. CDR3 amino acids: CASSPGQGGNTEAFF. CDR3 coding DNA: TGTGCCAGCAGCCCGGGACAGGGGGGGAACACTGAAGCTTTCTTT.

This clonotype was counted only a few times. V is TRBV18 and J is TRBJ2-7; D is possibly TRBD2 (7 bases). This CDR3 is 20 amino acids long. The germline CDR1 and CDR2 sequences are KGHSH and LQKENI. V was clipped by 0 bases and J by 3 bases, with 27 bases between them. The CDR3 reads CASSPPLGGRIGGVVYEQYF. The CDR3, as DNA: TGTGCCAGCTCACCACCCTTAGGCGGGAGAATAGGGGGTGTCGTCTACGAGCAGTACTTC.

This clonotype came up a few times. The chain couples TRBV11-2 to TRBJ2-3, with 8 positions matching TRBD1. CDR1 and CDR2 from the germline V gene are SGHAT and FQNNGV. CDR3 length: 15 amino acids. V lost 1 base to trimming and J lost 3 bases; unmatched junction nucleotides: 3. The CDR3: CASSLGTGITDTQYF. The DNA for the CDR3 is TGTGCCAGCAGCTTAGGGACAGGGATAACAGATACGCAGTATTTT.

The chain employs TRBV2 and TRBJ1-1; the D gene is possibly TRBD1 (5 bases). The CDR3 has 15 residues. CDR1 is SNHLY and CDR2 is FYNNEI in the germline V gene. V was shortened by 2 bases and J by 1 base, with 11 bases between the two germline ends. The CDR3 here is CASSEWEGTNTEAFF. The DNA for the CDR3 is TGTGCCAGCAGTGAATGGGAGGGGACGAACACTGAAGCTTTCTTT.

This rearrangement joins TRBV6-2 or TRBV6-3 to TRBJ2-7; D uncertain. This CDR3 spans 11 amino acids. The V and J ends lost 8 bases and 0 bases respectively, with 5 bases between them. Germline loops: CDR1 MNHEY, CDR2 SVGEGT. CDR3 region: CASRFSYEQYF. CDR3 in DNA: TGTGCCAGCCGTTTCTCCTACGAGCAGTACTTC.

This clonotype was seen only a few times. The genes are TRBV4-1 and TRBJ1-1; D uncertain. The germline V gene encodes CDR1 MGHRA and CDR2 YSYEKL. V was cut by 6 bases and J by 6 bases, with 20 bases left in between. There are 15 residues in the CDR3. In nucleotides, the CDR3 is TGCGCCAGCAGAAGTCCTCGGGCGCCGGAGCCTGAAGCTTTCTTT. Protein: CASRSPRAPEPEAFF.

This clonotype was seen ten or more times. The rearrangement links TRBV5-6 to TRBJ2-7; 7 nucleotides agree with TRBD1. CDR1 is SGHDT and CDR2 is YYEEEE in the germline V gene. This CDR3 is 14 amino acids long. Unmatched junction bases numbered 5, after V lost 3 bases and J lost 2 bases. Here the CDR3 reads CASSSRGQAYEQYF. Here the CDR3 DNA reads TGTGCCAGCAGCTCCCGCGGACAGGCCTACGAGCAGTACTTC. The full variable domain, its missing parts supplied by reference TRBV5-6 and TRBJ2-7, is DAGVTQSPTHLIKTRGQQVTLRCSPKSGHDTVSWYQQALGQGPQFIFQYYEEEERQRGNFPDRFSGHQFPNYSSELNVNALLLGDSALYLCASSSRGQAYEQYFGPGTRLTVT.

The chain has TRBV6-1 and TRBJ1-1; perhaps TRBD1 as D (5 bases). V lost 5 bases, J lost 2 bases, and 12 bases lay in between. CDR1 is MNHNS, CDR2 SASEGT, per germline. This CDR3 contains 14 residues. CDR3 in amino acids: CASSRDFSNTEAFF. The CDR3 DNA reads as TGTGCCAGCAGTAGGGACTTCTCAAACACTGAAGCTTTCTTT.

The chain combines TRBV10-3 with TRBJ2-5; D gene uncertain. Germline V gives CDR1 ENHRY, CDR2 SYGVKD. The CDR3 extends over 14 amino acids. V shed 6 bases and J shed 2 bases, with 13 bases lying between them. CDR3 region: CAISPLLSQETQYF. In DNA, the CDR3 is TGTGCCATCAGCCCCCTCCTTTCTCAAGAGACCCAGTACTTC.

Many counts were recorded for this clonotype. The V gene is TRBV6-5, the J gene TRBJ2-3; 8 positions agree with TRBD2. The CDR3 is made up of 15 amino acids. Germline V CDR1 and CDR2: MNHEY, SVGAGI. V trimming: 4 bases; J trimming: 0 bases; junction bases outside the gene matches: 3. The CDR3 sequence: CASSWTSPSTDTQYF. CDR3 sequence (DNA): TGTGCCAGCAGTTGGACTAGCCCTAGCACAGATACGCAGTATTTT.

This clonotype was picked up a small number of times. The gene calls are TRBV29-1 and TRBJ2-3, with D perhaps TRBD2 (6 bases). Trimming pared 3 bases from V and 1 base from J, leaving 11 bases between. CDR3 size: 14 residues. CDR1 is SQVTM and CDR2 is ANQGSEA in the germline V gene. CDR3 coding DNA: TGCAGCGTTGAGCGAGGGGAGGGCACAGATACGCAGTATTTT. Translation gives CSVERGEGTDTQYF.

The table lists this clonotype with a few counts. This chain connects TRBV12-3 or TRBV12-4 to TRBJ2-2; no clear D gene. The CDR3 is 13 residues long. Trimming stripped 3 bases from V and 8 bases from J, with 10 bases between. As DNA, the CDR3 is TGTGCCAGCAGTTTGTTCCGGTCTGGGGAGCTGTTTTTT. This sequence encodes CASSLFRSGELFF.